This TCR beta chain appears in the sequencing data of a study of shared clonotypes between healthy human individuals. The wider study: The study used three CD4 naive, three CD4 memory, two CD8 naive and one CD8 memory plate per donor. The study, taken as a whole, reports: When compared with the clonotypes that were shared by all four sorted-subset donors, the non-shared clonotypes turned out to have lower generation probabilities. For naive CD4 cells, 4.5% to 6.5% of clonotypes were shared across a few donors.

In the original workflow: Filtering differed because ImmunoSEQ produced junction-only sequences that carried no quality scores. Only in-frame clones appear in the TCRdb table, and some are missing; sequencing was by immunoSEQ multiplex PCR. V and J calls and clone size are copied from that table; D and trimming were computed from the DNA. Of 980,000 or so clones listed, approximately 80% were seen once; the top ten hold approximately 1.5%. Trimming took 3 bases from V and 7 from J, leaving 12 bases between them. This CDR3 region has 13 residues. In germline, CDR1 is KGHSH, CDR2 LQKENI. A word on this clone: What it binds is not known.

The chain has TRBV18 and TRBJ1-1, with D hard to call. The sequenced sample consisted of memory CD4+ T cells sorted from blood. Documented subset: CD45RA-negative fraction. The source of this sequence is a man in his late teens or twenties in good health. CDR3 nucleotide sequence: TGTGCCAGCTCACCTCTGGTCCAGATTGAAGCTTTCTTT. It yields the protein CASSPLVQIEAFF.